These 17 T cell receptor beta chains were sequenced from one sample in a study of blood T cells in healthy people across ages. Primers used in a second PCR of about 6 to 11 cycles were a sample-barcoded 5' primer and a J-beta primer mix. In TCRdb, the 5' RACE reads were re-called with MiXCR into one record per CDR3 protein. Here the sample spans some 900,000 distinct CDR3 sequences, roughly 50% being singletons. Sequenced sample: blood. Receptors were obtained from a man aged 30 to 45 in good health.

CDR3 protein: CASSLSGSVYEQYF. CDR3 bases: TGTGCCAGCAGCTTGAGCGGGAGTGTCTACGAGCAGTACTTC. This chain joins TRBV11-1 and TRBJ2-7; 8 bases agree with TRBD2. This CDR3 is 14 amino acids long. J lost 3 bases, V lost 3 bases, and 4 bases had no gene match. In germline, CDR1 is SGHAT, CDR2 FQDESV (reference sequence). Full variable domain (rest looked up from reference TRBV11-1 and TRBJ2-7): EAEVAQSPRYKITEKSQAVAFWCDPISGHATLYWYRQILGQGPELLVQFQDESVVDDSQLPKDRFSAERLKGVDSTLKIQPAELGDSAMYLCASSLSGSVYEQYFGPGTRLTVT.

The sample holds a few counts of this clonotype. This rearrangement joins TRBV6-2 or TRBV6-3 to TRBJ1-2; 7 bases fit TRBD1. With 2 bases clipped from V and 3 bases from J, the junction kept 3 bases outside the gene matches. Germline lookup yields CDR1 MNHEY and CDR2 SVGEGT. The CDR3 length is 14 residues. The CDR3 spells CASSYRDRDYGYTF. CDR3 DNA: TGTGCCAGCAGTTACCGTGACAGGGACTATGGCTACACCTTC.

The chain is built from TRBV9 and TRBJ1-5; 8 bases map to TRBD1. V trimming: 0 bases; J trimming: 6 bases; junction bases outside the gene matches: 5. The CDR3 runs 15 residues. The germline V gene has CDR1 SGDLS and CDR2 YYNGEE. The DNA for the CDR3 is TGTGCCAGCAGCGTAGGGCAGGGGGCAAGTCAGCCCCAGCATTTT. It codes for CASSVGQGASQPQHF. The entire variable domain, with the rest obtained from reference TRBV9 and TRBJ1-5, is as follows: DSGVTQTPKHLITATGQRVTLRCSPRSGDLSVYWYQQSLDQGLQFLIQYYNGEERAKGNILERFSAQQFPDLHSELNLSSLELGDSALYFCASSVGQGASQPQHFGDGTRLSIL.

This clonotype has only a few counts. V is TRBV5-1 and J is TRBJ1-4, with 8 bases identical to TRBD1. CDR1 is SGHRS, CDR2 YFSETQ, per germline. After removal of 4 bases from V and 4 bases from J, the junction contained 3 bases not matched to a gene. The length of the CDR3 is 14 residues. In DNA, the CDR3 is TGCGCCAGCAGCATACAGGGGGTTAATGAAAAACTGTTTTTT. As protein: CASSIQGVNEKLFF.

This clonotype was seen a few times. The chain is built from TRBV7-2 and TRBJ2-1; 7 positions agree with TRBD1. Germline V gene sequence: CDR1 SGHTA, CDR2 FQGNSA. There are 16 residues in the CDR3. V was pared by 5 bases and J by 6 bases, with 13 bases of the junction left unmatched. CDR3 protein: CASSTQTGLRINEQFF. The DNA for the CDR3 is TGTGCCAGCAGCACGCAGACAGGGCTTCGTATCAATGAGCAGTTCTTC.

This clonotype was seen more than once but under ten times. The CDR3 region is CASRQGPNEQYF. CDR3 coding DNA: TGTGCCAGCCGACAGGGTCCCAACGAGCAGTACTTC. The V gene is TRBV28, the J gene TRBJ2-7, with 7 bases identical to TRBD1. Germline CDR1 reads MDHEN; CDR2 reads SYDVKM. The J segment lost 5 bases and the V segment lost 8 bases, leaving 6 bases of the junction unmatched. This CDR3 is built from 12 residues.

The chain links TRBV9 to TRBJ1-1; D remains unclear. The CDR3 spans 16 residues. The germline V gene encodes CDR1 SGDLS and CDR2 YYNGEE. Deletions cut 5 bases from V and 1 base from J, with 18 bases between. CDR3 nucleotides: TGTGCCAGCAGGGATATTTACGGGCAGACGAACACTGAAGCTTTCTTT. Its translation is CASRDIYGQTNTEAFF.

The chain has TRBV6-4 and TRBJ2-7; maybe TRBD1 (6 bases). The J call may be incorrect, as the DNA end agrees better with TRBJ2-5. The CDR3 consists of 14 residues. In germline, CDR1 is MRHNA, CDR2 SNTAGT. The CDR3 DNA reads TGTGCCAGCAGGACGAAACAGGGTATGAAGACCCAGTACTTC. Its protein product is CASRTKQGMKTQYF.

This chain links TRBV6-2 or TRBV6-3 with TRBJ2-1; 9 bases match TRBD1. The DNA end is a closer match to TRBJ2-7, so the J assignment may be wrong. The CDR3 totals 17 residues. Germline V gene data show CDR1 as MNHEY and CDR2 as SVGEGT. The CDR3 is CASSFRVGTGTYNEQYF. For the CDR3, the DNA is TGTGCCAGCAGTTTCCGAGTCGGGACAGGGACTTACAATGAGCAGTACTTC.

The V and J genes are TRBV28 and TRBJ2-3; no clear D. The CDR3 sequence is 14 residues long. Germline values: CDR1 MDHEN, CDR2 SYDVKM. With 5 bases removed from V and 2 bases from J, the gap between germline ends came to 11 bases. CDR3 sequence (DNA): TGTGCCAGCAGTGCCGACTTTTTCACAGATACGCAGTATTTT. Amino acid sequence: CASSADFFTDTQYF.

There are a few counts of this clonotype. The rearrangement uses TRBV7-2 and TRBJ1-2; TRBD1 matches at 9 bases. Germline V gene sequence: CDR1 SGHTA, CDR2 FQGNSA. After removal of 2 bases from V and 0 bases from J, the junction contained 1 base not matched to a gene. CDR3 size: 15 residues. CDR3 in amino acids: CASSLWDRANYGYTF. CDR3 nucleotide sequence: TGTGCCAGCAGCTTATGGGACAGGGCTAACTATGGCTACACCTTC.

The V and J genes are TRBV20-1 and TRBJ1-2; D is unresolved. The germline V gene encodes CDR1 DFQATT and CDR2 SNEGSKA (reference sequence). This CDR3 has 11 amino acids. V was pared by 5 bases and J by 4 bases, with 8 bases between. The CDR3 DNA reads TGCAGTGCTCGGAGGGTCTATGGCTACACCTTC. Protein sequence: CSARRVYGYTF.

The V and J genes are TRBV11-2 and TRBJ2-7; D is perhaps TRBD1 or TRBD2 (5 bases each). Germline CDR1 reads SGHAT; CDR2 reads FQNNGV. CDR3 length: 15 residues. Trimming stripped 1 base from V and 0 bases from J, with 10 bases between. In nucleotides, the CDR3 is TGTGCCAGCAGCTTAGCGGGGCACAGCTCCTACGAGCAGTACTTC. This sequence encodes CASSLAGHSSYEQYF.

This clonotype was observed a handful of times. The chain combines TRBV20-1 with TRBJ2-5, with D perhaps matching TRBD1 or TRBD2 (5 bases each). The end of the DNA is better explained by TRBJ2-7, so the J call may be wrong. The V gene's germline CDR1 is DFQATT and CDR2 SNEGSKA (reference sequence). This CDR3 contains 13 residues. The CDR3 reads CSAPRDGELEQYF. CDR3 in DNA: TGCAGTGCTCCCCGGGACGGAGAGCTCGAGCAGTACTTC.

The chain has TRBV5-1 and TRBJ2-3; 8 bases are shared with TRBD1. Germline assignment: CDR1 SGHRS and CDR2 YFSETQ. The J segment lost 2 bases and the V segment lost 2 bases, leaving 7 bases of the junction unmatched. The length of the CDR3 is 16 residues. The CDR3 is CASSLPGTGSTDTQYF. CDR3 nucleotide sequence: TGCGCCAGCAGCTTACCCGGGACAGGCTCCACAGATACGCAGTATTTT.

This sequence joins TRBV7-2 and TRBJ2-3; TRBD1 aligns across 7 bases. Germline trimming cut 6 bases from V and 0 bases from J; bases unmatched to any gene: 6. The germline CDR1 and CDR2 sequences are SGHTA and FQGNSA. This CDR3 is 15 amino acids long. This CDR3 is CASRRRQGSTDTQYF. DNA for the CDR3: TGTGCCAGCAGACGCAGACAGGGAAGCACAGATACGCAGTATTTT.

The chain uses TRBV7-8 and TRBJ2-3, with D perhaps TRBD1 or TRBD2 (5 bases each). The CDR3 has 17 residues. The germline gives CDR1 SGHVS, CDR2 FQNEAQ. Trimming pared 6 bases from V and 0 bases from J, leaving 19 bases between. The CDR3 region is CASRPAPGGLSTDTQYF. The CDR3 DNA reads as TGTGCCAGCAGACCCGCCCCTGGGGGTTTGAGCACAGATACGCAGTATTTT.